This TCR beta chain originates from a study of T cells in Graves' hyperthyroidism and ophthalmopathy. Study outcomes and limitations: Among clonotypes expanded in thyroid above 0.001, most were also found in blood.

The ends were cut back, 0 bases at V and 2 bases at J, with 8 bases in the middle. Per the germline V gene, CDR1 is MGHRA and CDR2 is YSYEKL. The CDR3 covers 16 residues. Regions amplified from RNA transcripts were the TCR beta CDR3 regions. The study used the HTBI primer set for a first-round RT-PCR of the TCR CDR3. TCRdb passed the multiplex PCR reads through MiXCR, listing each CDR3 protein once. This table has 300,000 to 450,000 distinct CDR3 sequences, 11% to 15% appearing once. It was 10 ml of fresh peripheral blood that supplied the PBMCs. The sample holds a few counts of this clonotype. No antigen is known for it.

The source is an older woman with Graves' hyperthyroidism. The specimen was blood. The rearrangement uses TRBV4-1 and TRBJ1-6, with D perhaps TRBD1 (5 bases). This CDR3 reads CASSQDRVPYNSPLHF. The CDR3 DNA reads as TGCGCCAGCAGCCAAGACAGGGTTCCCTATAATTCACCCCTCCACTTT.